This TCR beta chain is drawn from a study of CD8 T cells in Susac syndrome (dated by TCRdb to the late 2010s). Study-level background: Of the Susac syndrome patients who were sequenced, under 10 were in clinical remission while about 6 had clinically active disease. At the time of blood withdrawal, Susac syndrome patients were either therapy-naive, taking corticosteroids (with some also receiving IVIg), or on IVIg alone. CD8+ T cell repertoire clonality was compared between over 9 healthy donors, approximately 14 Susac syndrome patients and approximately 16 multiple sclerosis patients. The study used repertoire sequencing to test whether antigen drove CD8+ T cell activation and differentiation in Susac syndrome. Summary of the overall study and its limitations: Approximately 15 Susac-specific public clones were identified in the total CD8+ repertoire, and roughly five Susac-specific public clones were identified in the CD8+ TEMRA repertoire. Clonal expansion was observed in Susac syndrome CD8+ repertoires, with the highest expansion in CD8+ TEMRA cells and greater expansion in clinically active than in remitting patients. The number of individuals in the TCR sequencing and HLA analysis was acknowledged as relatively small.

With regard to this clonotype: Its antigen is currently not known. Base qualities are missing; no much larger clone stands one base away.

RNA was extracted using the RNeasy kit, and about 0.45 to 1 ug of the RNA was reverse transcribed with random hexamers. TCR beta CDR3 regions were amplified with the immunoSEQ multiplex PCR assay covering 54 Vbeta and 13 Jbeta segments. PCR amplification bias was corrected using a synthetic template baseline for primer optimization and computational correction. The study's processing was this. Reads were annotated to V, D and J genes according to IMGT and were analyzed with immunoSEQ Analyzer, with only productive sequences retained. To calculate clonality, Shannon entropy was normalized by log2 of the number of productive unique sequences and then subtracted from one. Public and private clones were assessed among the 100 most prevalent clones of each patient and control. Susac-specific clones were defined as absent from healthy and MS cohorts, over a thousand published viral clones and other ImmuneACCESS disease sequences. TCRdb cleaned the public reads at Q25 with fastp, built clones with MiXCR and kept in-frame beta chains. Each CDR3 protein appears once, grouped with its most common genes and DNA. TCRdb's processing, not the authors' own work, is the source of the V and J calls. Recorded for this sample are approximately 57,000 distinct CDR3 sequences; 85% to 95% of them occurred a single time. 0.75% of the sample belongs to the ten largest clones.

From its cysteine to its phenylalanine, the CDR3 spans 14 amino acids. Of the read, only the CDR3 DNA is kept; its 42 bases are in frame from base 1. Relative to germline, V is 4 bases shorter and J is 3 bases shorter, with 14 bases between their ends. The germline V gene specifies SGDLS as CDR1 and YYNGEE as CDR2. High-throughput TCR beta sequencing profiled peripheral blood CD8+ and CD4+ T cells from healthy donors, Susac syndrome patients and multiple sclerosis patients. Susac syndrome patients met recently defined diagnostic criteria for definite or probable disease. CD8+ TEMRA cells were enriched by FACS, while bulk CD8+ and CD4+ T cells were purified by magnetic negative isolation. Blood was collected in EDTA tubes and processed within 24 hours, with PBMCs isolated through density gradient centrifugation. PBMCs intended for TCR sequencing were cryopreserved in liquid nitrogen and thawed later in a water bath at 37 degrees C. The sorted or isolated CD4+, CD8+ and CD8+ TEMRA cells reached a purity of at least 90%.

Input material: CD8+ T cells from PBMCs. This TCR derives from a human donor with Susac syndrome. The chain couples TRBV9 to TRBJ2-7; the D element could tentatively be TRBD1 or TRBD2, as 5 bases agree for each. Read as DNA, the sequence is TGTGCCAGCAGCCCGAGGGGCGGAGACTACGAGCAGTACTTC. Translated, this is CASSPRGGDYEQYF.